The following is a TCR beta chain sequence with its context. The record originates from a study of PD-L1 blockade in urothelial cancer. Study overall: Each patient had 0 to 3 earlier chemotherapy regimens.

Some clones are missing from TCRdb's copy, which holds only in-frame ones; the method was immunoSEQ multiplex PCR. The sample includes some 24,000 clones, around 82% of them seen just once. Locally advanced or metastatic urothelial carcinoma was present in patients. The J segment lost 7 bases and the V segment lost 6 bases, leaving 22 bases of the junction unmatched. CDR3 length: 17 amino acids. Germline CDR1 SQVTM, CDR2 ANQGSEA. The sequence derives from a man aged 70 or older with urothelial cancer. The chain recombines TRBV29-1 with TRBJ1-2; TRBD1 aligns across 8 bases. The sample here was PBMCs, taken around atezolizumab (anti-PD-L1) treatment. CDR3 residues: CSVSSFTPQGAGGGYTF. The CDR3 DNA reads TGCAGCGTCTCCTCCTTCACACCGCAGGGGGCCGGGGGTGGCTACACCTTC.